These 12 T cell receptor beta chains were all obtained from the same sample, sequenced in a study of shared clonotypes between healthy human individuals. The table came from immunoSEQ multiplex PCR; TCRdb's copy has only in-frame clones and leaves some out. The sample consists of about 2.1 million clones, just under 95% of them appearing once. Naive CD8 cells lacked CD45RO, underwent positive selection for CCR7 and left out terminally differentiated effector memory CD45RA+ cells. Sequenced sample: naive CD8+ T cells from PBMCs. These receptors were taken from a man aged 18 to 29 in good health. Some clones in this sample may be carry-over from other donors' samples.

The chain carries TRBV4-3 and TRBJ2-2; maybe TRBD2 (6 bases). Germline V CDR1 and CDR2: LGHNA, YSLEER. V shed 0 bases and J shed 4 bases, with 12 bases lying between them. The CDR3 spans 16 residues. The chain's CDR3 is CASSQETPGGTGELFF. The CDR3, as DNA: TGCGCCAGCAGCCAAGAGACGCCCGGGGGCACCGGGGAGCTGTTTTTT.

The CDR3, as DNA: TGTGCCAGCAGGACCCGAGTTAGCGGGAACACCGGGGAGCTGTTTTTT. Translating it yields CASRTRVSGNTGELFF. This sequence joins TRBV27 and TRBJ2-2; D is possibly TRBD2 (6 bases). Trimming pared 6 bases from V and 1 base from J, leaving 15 bases between. Per the germline V gene, CDR1 is MNHEY and CDR2 is SMNVEV (reference sequence). This CDR3 region has 16 residues.

This sequence joins TRBV7-9 and TRBJ1-3, with D unresolved. CDR3 length: 17 amino acids. Germline CDR1 and CDR2: SEHNR and FQNEAQ (reference sequence). V was cut by 4 bases and J by 0 bases, with 16 bases left in between. CDR3 in DNA: TGTGCCAGCAGCTATCCTCAAAACTTGGGCTCTGGAAACACCATATATTTT. Translating it yields CASSYPQNLGSGNTIYF.

V gene TRBV5-4 combines with J gene TRBJ2-1, with TRBD1 as a possible D gene (5 bases). Trimming took 4 bases from V and 2 from J, leaving 10 bases between them. CDR1 SGHNT and CDR2 YYREEE come from the germline V gene (reference sequence). The CDR3 covers 14 residues. CDR3 amino acids: CASSPDSTYNEQFF. Written as DNA, the CDR3 is TGTGCCAGCAGCCCCGACAGCACCTACAATGAGCAGTTCTTC.

The rearrangement uses TRBV6-5 and TRBJ1-3; no clear D gene. Germline lookup yields CDR1 MNHEY and CDR2 SVGAGI. The V gene lost 6 bases and the J gene lost 4 bases, with 13 bases spanning the gap. The CDR3 totals 14 residues. In DNA, the CDR3 is TGTGCCAGCAGCCCCGAAGTCTCGGGAAACACCATATATTTT. This translates into CASSPEVSGNTIYF.

The rearrangement links TRBV25-1 to TRBJ1-1, with 9 bases lining up with TRBD1. Germline V CDR1 and CDR2: MGHDK, SYGVNS. After removal of 5 bases from V and 3 bases from J, the junction contained 4 bases not matched to a gene. The CDR3 has 14 residues. CDR3 in DNA: TGTGCCAGCAGTCCACAGGGGGCAGACACTGAAGCTTTCTTT. Protein: CASSPQGADTEAFF.

The chain employs TRBV5-6 and TRBJ2-7, with 11 bases fitting TRBD1. Germline V CDR1 and CDR2: SGHDT, YYEEEE. The V gene end was trimmed by 0 bases and the J gene end by 7 bases; junction bases not matched to a gene: 6. There are 15 residues in the CDR3. CDR3 nucleotide sequence: TGTGCCAGCAGCTTGGTTGGGACAGGGGGGATGGAGCAGTACTTC. Translation gives CASSLVGTGGMEQYF.

The CDR3 loop is CSVEEGQALGGTQYF. CDR3 nucleotide sequence: TGCAGCGTTGAAGAAGGGCAAGCCCTGGGTGGGACCCAGTACTTC. This chain links TRBV29-1 with TRBJ2-5; D not resolved. Trimming took 0 bases from V and 7 from J, leaving 18 bases between them. CDR3 length: 15 amino acids. Germline-derived CDR1 and CDR2 are SQVTM and ANQGSEA.

The chain couples TRBV5-6 to TRBJ1-3; no clear D. The CDR3 is 16 residues long. Deletions cut 0 bases from V and 0 bases from J, with 10 bases between. Germline lookup yields CDR1 SGHDT and CDR2 YYEEEE. CDR3 in amino acids: CASSLELDYSGNTIYF. The CDR3 DNA is TGTGCCAGCAGCTTGGAGCTGGATTACTCTGGAAACACCATATATTTT.

This clone appeared a single time. The V gene is TRBV14, the J gene TRBJ2-3, with D maybe TRBD2 (6 bases). CDR1 SGHDN and CDR2 FVKESK come from the germline V gene. This CDR3 comprises 13 residues. Trimming removed 6 bases at V and 6 bases at J, with 13 bases between. DNA for the CDR3: TGTGCCAGCAGAGATTCACGGGGGGATACGCAGTATTTT. It codes for CASRDSRGDTQYF. Full variable domain (remainder filled in from reference TRBV14 and TRBJ2-3): EAGVTQFPSHSVIEKGQTVTLRCDPISGHDNLYWYRRVMGKEIKFLLHFVKESKQDESGMPNNRFLAERTGGTYSTLKVQPAELEDSGVYFCASRDSRGDTQYFGPGTRLTVL.

This rearrangement joins TRBV7-9 to TRBJ1-2; D uncertain. Germline values: CDR1 SEHNR, CDR2 FQNEAQ (reference sequence). The ends were cut back, 5 bases at V and 8 bases at J, with 24 bases in the middle. The CDR3 runs 16 residues. The CDR3, as DNA: TGTGCCAGCAGCAATAGTTCTCGCGGCGACGTGGGCGGCTACACCTTC. It is translated as CASSNSSRGDVGGYTF.

The gene calls are TRBV7-2 and TRBJ2-2, with 7 positions matching TRBD1. Trimming removed 4 bases from V and 3 bases from J; junction bases left unmatched: 11. The CDR3 is 17 amino acids. Germline V gene sequence: CDR1 SGHTA, CDR2 FQGNSA. CDR3 amino acids: CASSYSPTGTDTGELFF. As DNA, the CDR3 is TGTGCCAGCAGCTACTCCCCGACAGGGACCGACACCGGGGAGCTGTTTTTT. The variable domain in full, completed from reference TRBV7-2 and TRBJ2-2, reads GAGVSQSPSNKVTEKGKDVELRCDPISGHTALYWYRQSLGQGLEFLIYFQGNSAPDKSGLPSDRFSAERTGGSVSTLTIQRTQQEDSAVYLCASSYSPTGTDTGELFFGEGSRLTVL.